The sequence of this T cell receptor beta chain was determined in a study of T cell changes during pregnancy in multiple sclerosis. Clones were sequenced by immunoSEQ multiplex PCR, and TCRdb holds only the in-frame ones, with some missing. This table has tens of thousands of clones, 80% to 95% appearing once. V was pared by 1 base and J by 8 bases, with 6 bases of the junction left unmatched. The CDR3 runs 15 residues. Germline CDR1 SGHNT, CDR2 YYREEE (reference sequence). The TCR originated in a female donor with multiple sclerosis, enrolled in a pregnancy study. This rearrangement joins TRBV5-4 to TRBJ2-2; 9 bases line up with TRBD1. The sample in question was peripheral blood, obtained after pregnancy. The CDR3 is CASSLNRGLFGELFF. The CDR3 DNA sequence: TGTGCCAGCAGCTTGAACAGGGGGCTTTTTGGGGAGCTGTTTTTT.